This T cell receptor beta chain was recorded in a study of T cell responses to AZD1222 COVID-19 vaccine (dated by TCRdb to about 2021). Context from the whole study: Because spike-specific TCR depth and breadth did not differ between the two schedules, AZD1222 recipients who got a second dose at roughly 4 weeks were pooled with those who got a second dose at roughly 12 weeks. TCR sequencing covered 230 or so trial participants: 200 to 220 given two doses of AZD1222 and some 25 given two doses of MenACWY control vaccine. Trial participants were enrolled by age into 18-55, 56-69 and 70-plus year subgroups, with about 150, 27 and 61 TCR-sequenced participants respectively. The research as a whole found: Conclusions about previously exposed vaccinees were limited because only six AZD1222 recipients were SARS-CoV-2 seropositive at baseline. Reportedly, close to half of the unique spike-specific TCRs recognized epitopes lying outside the regions that are mutated in the B.1.351 and B.1.1.7 variants. Participants were mostly white British and included more females than males, and it was suggested by the authors that clonal diversity may have been underestimated. Because no day 14 peak-response samples were available, repertoires were characterized only after the peak T cell response. The 56-69-year group was small, and its depth increase did not reach significance, likely because of low power. After two AZD1222 doses, spike-specific TCR breadth and depth were significantly higher than at day 0 and than in MenACWY recipients. The vaccine-associated CD4 TCRs covered the entire spike protein, and the dominant responses fell in regions 160-218 and 743-854.

Details on this clone: The antigen it recognizes is unknown. Base qualities are missing; no much larger clone stands one base away.

V is clipped by 4 bases and J by 1 base, and the sequence between their germline boundaries is 6 bases long. Its CDR3 holds 13 amino acids, cysteine through phenylalanine. Here the CDR3 DNA is all that survives: 39 bases in frame from base 1. The germline V gene (reference sequence) sets CDR1 to LGHDT and CDR2 to YNNKEL. The meaning of the sample's time point label: baseline before first vaccination. Vaccinee samples came from UK trials COV001 and COV002, including a single-blind randomized controlled phase 2/3 trial of AZD1222 (ChAdOx1 nCoV-19) in healthy adults. For TCRbeta chain sequencing, PBMC samples from trial participants were taken at day 0 and at day 28 after the second dose. The CDR3 regions of human TCRbeta chains were subjected to immunosequencing. As for the authors' bioinformatics: TCRs in the repertoires were matched against a reference library of SARS-CoV-2-specific TCRs that had been generated with the MIRA antigen-specificity platform. Breadth was defined as the fraction of unique TCRs that were SARS-CoV-2-associated, and depth was defined as the fraction of total T cells that were SARS-CoV-2-associated. Using the MIRA data, each spike-specific TCR was assigned both to the spike region to which the TCR was reactive and to a CD4 or CD8 class. Log10-transformed breadth and depth values were compared by one-way ANOVA with Sidak's multiple comparisons tests. TCRdb took over this immuneACCESS table, retaining in-frame rearrangements with V and J assigned. Such tables are incomplete; in checked studies, under half of the missing clones stem from an unresolved V gene, and the remainder is unexplained. V and J calls and clone size are as listed in that table; D and trimming were resolved from the DNA. This sample is represented by about 110,000 clones; 87% of them were singletons. Jointly, the top ten make up roughly 1.1% of the sample.

Recombination linked TRBV3-1 (or the pseudogene TRBV3-2) to TRBJ2-3; too little of a D gene remains to name it. The sequenced sample was peripheral blood, obtained on day 0 of AZD1222 vaccination. The origin of this receptor is an adult in good health. The DNA is TGTGCCAGCAGCCCTCGGGGCACAGATACGCAGTATTTT. Its coded protein is CASSPRGTDTQYF.